The clone carrying this T cell receptor beta chain appeared a few times. CDR3 length equals 14 residues. The V and J ends lost 4 bases and 4 bases respectively, with 11 bases between them. Per the germline V gene, CDR1 is KGHSH and CDR2 is LQKENI. The data are from a study of tumour-infiltrating T cells in Burkitt lymphoma. The data were produced by immunoSEQ multiplex PCR, yet TCRdb's version contains in-frame clones alone and is incomplete. This table has 3,000 to 4,500 clones, 15% to 20% appearing once. The clonotype was recovered from a human donor with Burkitt lymphoma. V and J are TRBV18 and TRBJ1-3; D gene ambiguous. The specimen sequenced was tumor tissue. The CDR3 DNA reads as TGTGCCAGCTCACGTCCGGGCTCCGGAAACACCATATATTTT. As protein: CASSRPGSGNTIYF.